Described below is a single TCR beta chain sequence and its context. Its antigen is unidentified. Germline CDR1 and CDR2: LNHDA and SQIVND (reference sequence). The V and J ends lost 2 bases and 3 bases, in that order; junction bases with no gene match: 2. The CDR3 spans 15 residues. The table came from immunoSEQ multiplex PCR; TCRdb's copy has only in-frame clones and leaves some out. The table includes 70,000 to 75,000 clones, 90% to 95% detected once. The data were obtained in a study of resident and recirculating memory T cells in vitiligo. General study results and limits: No unique dominant TCR clone was found in vitiligo lesions.

V and J are TRBV19 and TRBJ2-1; 9 bases fit TRBD1. Source material: blood. This clonotype was obtained from a male donor with vitiligo. CDR3 sequence reads: CASSIWTGDYNEQFF. CDR3 DNA sequence: TGTGCCAGTAGTATATGGACAGGGGACTACAATGAGCAGTTCTTC.